This T cell receptor beta chain derives from a study of human T cells and chemical hapten exposure. As for time point: patch test 1, 2 weeks after DPC sensitization. Treatment noted: therapeutic diphenylcyclopropenone sensitization with weekly scalp DPC. This clonotype has a count of ten or more. TCRdb independently ran MiXCR on the RACE reads; one entry per CDR3 protein. The table has around 120,000 distinct CDR3 sequences, around an eighth seen once. The sequence derives from a woman aged 45-60 years with alopecia areata. Some clones in this sample may be carry-over from other donors' samples. Source: whole blood, taken in connection with sensitization to the hapten diphenylcyclopropenone (DPC).

The CDR3 loop is CASSEELRGTRNNEQFF. Here the CDR3 DNA reads TGTGCCAGCAGTGAAGAACTAAGGGGAACTCGAAACAATGAGCAGTTCTTC. This rearrangement joins TRBV6-1 to TRBJ2-1; the D gene is possibly TRBD1 (5 bases). This CDR3 has 17 amino acids. V lost 1 base and J 5 bases, leaving 18 bases between the germline ends. Per germline, CDR1 MNHNS and CDR2 SASEGT.